This paragraph covers one T cell receptor beta chain sequence. This clonotype came up many times. Its antigen is not yet known. There are no base qualities to consult, and no much larger clone falls within one base. Compared with germline, V lacks 5 bases and J lacks 7 bases; bases without a gene match: 4. The germline V gene specifies SGHRS as CDR1 and YFSETQ as CDR2. Inclusive of the bounding cysteine and phenylalanine, the CDR3 is 15 residues long. The DNA shown is the 45-base CDR3, in frame from base 1. The record originates from a study of CD8 T cells in ankylosing spondylitis (dated by TCRdb to the late 2010s). As for the study more broadly: T cell receptor beta repertoires were profiled in healthy donors and ankylosing spondylitis patients so that disease-linked TCR variants could be found. In total, the full study cohort was made up of about 99 healthy donors and 25 to 30 ankylosing spondylitis patients. Samples of peripheral blood were taken, and for ankylosing spondylitis patients, synovial fluid was collected as well. The study at large found these results: Blood from ankylosing spondylitis patients appeared to be characterized by a TCR beta motif composed of about eight highly homologous amino acid variants. The disease-linked clones had a CD8+ phenotype and were found at relatively low frequencies in peripheral blood. According to the report, matched synovial fluid samples from ankylosing spondylitis patients were significantly enriched for the disease-linked clones. Some of the motif variants had been reported before in the synovial fluid and blood of reactive arthritis patients, a finding that suggests common disease-initiation mechanisms.

Sequencing was carried out with an Illumina HiSeq 2500. Quantitative 5'-RACE with molecular barcodes was used to prepare TCR beta libraries. As for the authors' bioinformatics: To identify disease-linked TCR variants, a new computational method was used, one built on a probabilistic model of VDJ rearrangement. TCRdb itself trimmed the public reads at Q25 with fastp, ran MiXCR and retained productive beta chains. Rows merge per CDR3 protein into single entries with the most common DNA and genes. These V and J calls rely on TCRdb rather than the paper's analysis. This sample is represented by 400,000 to 450,000 distinct CDR3 sequences; 17% of them were singletons. Approximately 0.97% of the sample belongs to the ten largest clones.

The source of this sequence is a male donor with ankylosing spondylitis. Material: blood, either unsorted or a sorted T cell fraction (not recorded which). Recombination joined TRBV5-1 with TRBJ2-1, and TRBD2 aligns with 15 junction nucleotides. The base sequence is TGCGCCAGCAGGGGACTAGCGGGGGGACAGAATGAGCAGTTCTTC. It translates to CASRGLAGGQNEQFF. Extended through the reference TRBV5-1 and TRBJ2-1 proteins, this CDR3 yields the full variable domain: KAGVTQTPRYLIKTRGQQVTLSCSPISGHRSVSWYQQTPGQGLQFLFEYFSETQRNKGNFPGRFSGRQFSNSRSEMNVSTLELGDSALYLCASRGLAGGQNEQFFGPGTRLTVL.